This T cell receptor beta chain was recovered during a study of blood T cell repertoires in COVID-19. The method was immunoSEQ multiplex PCR; TCRdb's version includes in-frame clones alone and lacks a portion of them. The sample includes about 160,000 clones, about 85% of them seen just once. The CDR3 spans 13 residues. Germline-derived CDR1 and CDR2 are SGHTA and FQGTGA. V gave up 5 bases and J gave up 5 bases, with 13 bases separating them. The chain is built from TRBV7-3 and TRBJ2-7; a possible D gene is TRBD2 (6 bases). This sequence was found in a human donor with acute or convalescent COVID-19. The donor label of this sample is uncertain. The specimen sequenced was peripheral blood. CDR3 in DNA: TGTGCCAGCAGCCTCGGAGGGCTGAACGAGCAGTACTTC. Its translation: CASSLGGLNEQYF.